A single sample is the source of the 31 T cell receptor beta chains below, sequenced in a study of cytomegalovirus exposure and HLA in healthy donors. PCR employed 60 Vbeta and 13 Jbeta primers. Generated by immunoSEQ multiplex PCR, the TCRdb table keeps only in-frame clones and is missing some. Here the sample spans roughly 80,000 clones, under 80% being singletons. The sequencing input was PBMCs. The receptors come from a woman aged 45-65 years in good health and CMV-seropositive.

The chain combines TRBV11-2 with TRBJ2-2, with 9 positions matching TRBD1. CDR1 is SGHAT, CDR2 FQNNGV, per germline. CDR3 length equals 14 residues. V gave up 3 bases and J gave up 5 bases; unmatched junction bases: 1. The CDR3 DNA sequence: TGTGCCAGCAGCTTTGGGACAGGGACCGGGGAGCTGTTTTTT. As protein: CASSFGTGTGELFF.

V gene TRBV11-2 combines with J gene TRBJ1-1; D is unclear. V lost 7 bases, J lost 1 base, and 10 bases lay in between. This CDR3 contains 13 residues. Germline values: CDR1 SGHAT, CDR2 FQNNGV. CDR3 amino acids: CASNKNENTEAFF. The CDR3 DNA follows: TGTGCCAGCAACAAGAACGAGAACACTGAAGCTTTCTTT.

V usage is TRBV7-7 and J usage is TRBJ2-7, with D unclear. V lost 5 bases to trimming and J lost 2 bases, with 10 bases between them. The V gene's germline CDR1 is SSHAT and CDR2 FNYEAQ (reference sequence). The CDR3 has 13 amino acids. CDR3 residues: CASSLEITYEQYF. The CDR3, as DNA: TGTGCCAGCAGCCTAGAAATCACCTACGAGCAGTACTTC. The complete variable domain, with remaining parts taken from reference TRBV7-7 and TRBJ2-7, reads GAGVSQSPRYKVTKRGQDVTLRCDPISSHATLYWYQQALGQGPEFLTYFNYEAQPDKSGLPSDRFSAERPEGSISTLTIQRTEQRDSAMYRCASSLEITYEQYFGPGTRLTVT.

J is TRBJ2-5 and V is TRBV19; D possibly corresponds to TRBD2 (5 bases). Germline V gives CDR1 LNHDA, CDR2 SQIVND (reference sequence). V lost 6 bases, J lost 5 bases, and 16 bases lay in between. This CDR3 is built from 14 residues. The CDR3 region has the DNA TGTGCCAGTAGCGACTTGCCTCGGGATGAGACCCAGTACTTC. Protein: CASSDLPRDETQYF. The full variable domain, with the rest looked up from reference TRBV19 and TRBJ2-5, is DGGITQSPKYLFRKEGQNVTLSCEQNLNHDAMYWYRQDPGQGLRLIYYSQIVNDFQKGDIAEGYSVSREKKESFPLTVTSAQKNPTAFYLCASSDLPRDETQYFGPGTRLLVL.

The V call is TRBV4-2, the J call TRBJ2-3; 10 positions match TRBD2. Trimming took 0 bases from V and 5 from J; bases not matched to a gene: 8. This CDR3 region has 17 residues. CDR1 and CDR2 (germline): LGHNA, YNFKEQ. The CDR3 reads CASSQEEGAGGLDTQYF. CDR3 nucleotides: TGTGCCAGCAGCCAAGAAGAAGGAGCGGGGGGGTTAGATACGCAGTATTTT.

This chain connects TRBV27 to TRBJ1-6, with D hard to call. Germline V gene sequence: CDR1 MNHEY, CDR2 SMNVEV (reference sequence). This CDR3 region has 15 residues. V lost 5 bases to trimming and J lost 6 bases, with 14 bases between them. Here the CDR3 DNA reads TGTGCCAGCAGTCAGATTCGGGATGTTAATTCACCCCTCCACTTT. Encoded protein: CASSQIRDVNSPLHF.

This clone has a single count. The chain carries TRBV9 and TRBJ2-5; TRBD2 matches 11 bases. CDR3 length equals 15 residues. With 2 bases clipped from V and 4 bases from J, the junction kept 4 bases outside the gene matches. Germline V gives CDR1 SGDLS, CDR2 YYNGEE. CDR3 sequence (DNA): TGTGCCAGCAGCGTTAGCGGGGGGGCCGGAGAGACCCAGTACTTC. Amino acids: CASSVSGGAGETQYF.

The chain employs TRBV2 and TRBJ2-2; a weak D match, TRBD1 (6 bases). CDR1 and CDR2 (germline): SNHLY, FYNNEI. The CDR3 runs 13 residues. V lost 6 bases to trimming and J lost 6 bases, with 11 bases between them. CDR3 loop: CASRKDSPGELFF. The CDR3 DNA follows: TGTGCCAGCAGAAAGGACAGCCCCGGGGAGCTGTTTTTT.

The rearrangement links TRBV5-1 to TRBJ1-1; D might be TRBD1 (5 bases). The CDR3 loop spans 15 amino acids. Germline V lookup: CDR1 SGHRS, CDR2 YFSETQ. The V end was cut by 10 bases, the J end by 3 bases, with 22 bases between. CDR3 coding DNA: TGCGCCTGCACCTGGGGGGGTACCCCGGACACTGAAGCTTTCTTT. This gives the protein CACTWGGTPDTEAFF.

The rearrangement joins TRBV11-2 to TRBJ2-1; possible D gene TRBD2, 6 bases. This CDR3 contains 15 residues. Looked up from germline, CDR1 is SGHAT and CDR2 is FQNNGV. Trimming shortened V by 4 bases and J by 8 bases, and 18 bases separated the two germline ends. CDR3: CASSSARGLFDEQFF. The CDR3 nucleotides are TGTGCCAGCAGCTCCGCGCGGGGACTCTTTGATGAGCAGTTCTTC.

In DNA form, the CDR3 reads TGTGCCAGCAGCTTAGAATTAGGGGGCGTAATTAATGAGCAGTTCTTC. Its translation: CASSLELGGVINEQFF. The chain carries TRBV7-6 and TRBJ2-1; 7 bases agree with TRBD1. Unmatched junction bases numbered 10, after V lost 1 base and J lost 7 bases. Germline V lookup: CDR1 SGHVS, CDR2 FNYEAQ. The CDR3 runs 16 residues.

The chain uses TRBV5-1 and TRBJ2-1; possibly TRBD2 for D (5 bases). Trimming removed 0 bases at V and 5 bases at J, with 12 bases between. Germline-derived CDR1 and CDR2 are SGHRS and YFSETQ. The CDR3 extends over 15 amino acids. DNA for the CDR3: TGCGCCAGCAGCTTGGCTCCGGACTTTAACAATGAGCAGTTCTTC. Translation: CASSLAPDFNNEQFF.

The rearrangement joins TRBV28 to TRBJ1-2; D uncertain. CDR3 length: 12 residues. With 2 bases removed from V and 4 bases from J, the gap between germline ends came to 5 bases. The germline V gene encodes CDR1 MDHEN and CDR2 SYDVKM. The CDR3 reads CASSLTSYGYTF. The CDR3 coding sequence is TGTGCCAGCAGTTTAACCAGCTATGGCTACACCTTC.

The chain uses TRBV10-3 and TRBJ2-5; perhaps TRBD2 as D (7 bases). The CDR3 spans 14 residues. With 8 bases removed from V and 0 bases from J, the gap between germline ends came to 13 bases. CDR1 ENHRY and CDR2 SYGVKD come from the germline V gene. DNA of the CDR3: TGTGCCATCGGGCGGGGGCGGAACCAAGAGACCCAGTACTTC. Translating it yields CAIGRGRNQETQYF.

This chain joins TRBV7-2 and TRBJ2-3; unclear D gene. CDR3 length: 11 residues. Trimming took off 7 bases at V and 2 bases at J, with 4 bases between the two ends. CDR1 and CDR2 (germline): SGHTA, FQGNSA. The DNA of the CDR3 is TGTGCCAGCACATCCACAGATACGCAGTATTTT. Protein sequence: CASTSTDTQYF.

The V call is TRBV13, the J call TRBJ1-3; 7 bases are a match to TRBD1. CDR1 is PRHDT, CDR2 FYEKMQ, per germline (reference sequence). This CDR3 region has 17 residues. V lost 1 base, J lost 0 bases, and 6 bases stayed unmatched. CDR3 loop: CASSLAYRGGSGNTIYF. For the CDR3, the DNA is TGTGCCAGCAGCTTAGCCTACAGGGGAGGCTCTGGAAACACCATATATTTT.

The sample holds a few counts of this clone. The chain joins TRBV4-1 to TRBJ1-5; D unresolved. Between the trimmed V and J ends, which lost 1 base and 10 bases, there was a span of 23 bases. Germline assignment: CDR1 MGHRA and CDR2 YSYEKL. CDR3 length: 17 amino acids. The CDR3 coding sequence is TGCGCCAGCAGCCAAGTCGGAGGGCCTGGGATCCGACGACCCCAGCATTTT. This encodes CASSQVGGPGIRRPQHF.

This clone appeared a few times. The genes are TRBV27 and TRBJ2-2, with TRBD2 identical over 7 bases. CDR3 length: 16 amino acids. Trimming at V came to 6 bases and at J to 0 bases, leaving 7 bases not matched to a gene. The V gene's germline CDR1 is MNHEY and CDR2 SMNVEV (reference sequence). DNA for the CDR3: TGTGCCAGCAGGAGCCACGGGGGGACGAACACCGGGGAGCTGTTTTTT. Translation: CASRSHGGTNTGELFF.

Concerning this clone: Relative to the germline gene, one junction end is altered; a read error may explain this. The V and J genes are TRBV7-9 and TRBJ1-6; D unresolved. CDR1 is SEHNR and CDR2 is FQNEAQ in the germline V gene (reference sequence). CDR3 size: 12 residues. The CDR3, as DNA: TGTTCCAGCAGCCAAGAGTATTCACCCCTCCACTTT. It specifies CSSSQEYSPLHF. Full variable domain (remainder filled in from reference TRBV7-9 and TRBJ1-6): DTGVSQNPRHKITKRGQNVTFRCDPISEHNRLYWYRQTLGQGPEFLTYFQNEAQLEKSRLLSDRFSAERPKGSFSTLEIQRTEQGDSAMYLCSSSQEYSPLHFGNGTRLTVT.

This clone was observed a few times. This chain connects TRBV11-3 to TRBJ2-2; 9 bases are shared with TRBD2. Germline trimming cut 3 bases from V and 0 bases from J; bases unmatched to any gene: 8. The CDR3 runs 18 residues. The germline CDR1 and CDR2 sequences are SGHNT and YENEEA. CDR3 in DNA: TGTGCCAGCAGCTTTTCCATAGCGGGGGAGGCGAACACCGGGGAGCTGTTTTTT. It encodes CASSFSIAGEANTGELFF.

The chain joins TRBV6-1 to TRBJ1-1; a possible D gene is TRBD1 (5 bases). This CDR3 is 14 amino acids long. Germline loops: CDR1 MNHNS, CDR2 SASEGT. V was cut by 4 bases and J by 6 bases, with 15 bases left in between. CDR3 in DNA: TGTGCCAGCAGTGCCAGGGCCCCGACGTCTGAAGCTTTCTTT. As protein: CASSARAPTSEAFF.

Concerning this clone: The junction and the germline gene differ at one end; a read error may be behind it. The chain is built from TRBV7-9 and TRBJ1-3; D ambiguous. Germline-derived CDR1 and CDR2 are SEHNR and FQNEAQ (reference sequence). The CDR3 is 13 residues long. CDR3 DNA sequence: TGTTCCAGCAGCTTAGGCGCTGGAAACACCATATATTTT. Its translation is CSSSLGAGNTIYF.

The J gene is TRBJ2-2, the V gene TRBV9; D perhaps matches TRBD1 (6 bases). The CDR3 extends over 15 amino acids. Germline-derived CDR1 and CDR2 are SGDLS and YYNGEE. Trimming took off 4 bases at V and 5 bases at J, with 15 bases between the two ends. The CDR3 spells CASSFPGTPTGELFF. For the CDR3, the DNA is TGTGCCAGCAGCTTCCCCGGGACACCAACCGGGGAGCTGTTTTTT.

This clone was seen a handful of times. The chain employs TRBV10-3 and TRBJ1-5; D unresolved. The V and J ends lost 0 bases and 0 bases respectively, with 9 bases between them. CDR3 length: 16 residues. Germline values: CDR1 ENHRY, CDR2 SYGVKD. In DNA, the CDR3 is TGTGCCATCAGTGAGTCGGGGAGAACTAGCAATCAGCCCCAGCATTTT. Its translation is CAISESGRTSNQPQHF.

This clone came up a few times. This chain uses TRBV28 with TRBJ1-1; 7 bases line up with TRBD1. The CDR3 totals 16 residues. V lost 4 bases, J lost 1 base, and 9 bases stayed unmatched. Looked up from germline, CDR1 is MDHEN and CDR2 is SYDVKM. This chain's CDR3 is CASSSSQGRRNTEAFF. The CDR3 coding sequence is TGTGCCAGCAGTTCCTCACAGGGGAGGAGGAACACTGAAGCTTTCTTT.

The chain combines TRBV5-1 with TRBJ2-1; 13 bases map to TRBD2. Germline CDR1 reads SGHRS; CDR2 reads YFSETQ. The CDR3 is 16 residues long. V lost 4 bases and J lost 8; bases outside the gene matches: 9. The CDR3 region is CASSPTSGGARDEQFF. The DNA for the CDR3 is TGCGCCAGCAGCCCCACTAGCGGGGGGGCTCGGGATGAGCAGTTCTTC.

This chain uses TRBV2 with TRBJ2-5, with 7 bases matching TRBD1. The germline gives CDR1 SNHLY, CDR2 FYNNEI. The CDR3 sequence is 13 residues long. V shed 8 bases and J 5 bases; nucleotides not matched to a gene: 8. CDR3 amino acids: CASWNRGGETQYF. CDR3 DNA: TGTGCCAGCTGGAACAGGGGCGGGGAGACCCAGTACTTC. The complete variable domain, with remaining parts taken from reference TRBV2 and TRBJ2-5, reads EPEVTQTPSHQVTQMGQEVILRCVPISNHLYFYWYRQILGQKVEFLVSFYNNEISEKSEIFDDQFSVERPDGSNFTLKIRSTKLEDSAMYFCASWNRGGETQYFGPGTRLLVL.

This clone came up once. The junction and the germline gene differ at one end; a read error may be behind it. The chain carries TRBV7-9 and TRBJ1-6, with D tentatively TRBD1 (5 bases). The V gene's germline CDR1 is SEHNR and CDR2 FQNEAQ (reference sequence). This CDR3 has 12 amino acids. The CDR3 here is CSSSLQDSPLHF. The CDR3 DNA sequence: TGTTCCAGCAGCTTACAGGATTCACCCCTCCACTTT.

This CDR3 is CASSLTGGNTEAFF. CDR3 in DNA: TGTGCCAGCAGCTTGACAGGGGGGAACACTGAAGCTTTCTTT. This sequence joins TRBV7-6 and TRBJ1-1, with 9 bases aligning to TRBD1. The ends lost 3 bases at V and 1 base at J; junction bases unmatched: 0. The CDR3 runs to 14 residues. The germline V gene encodes CDR1 SGHVS and CDR2 FNYEAQ.

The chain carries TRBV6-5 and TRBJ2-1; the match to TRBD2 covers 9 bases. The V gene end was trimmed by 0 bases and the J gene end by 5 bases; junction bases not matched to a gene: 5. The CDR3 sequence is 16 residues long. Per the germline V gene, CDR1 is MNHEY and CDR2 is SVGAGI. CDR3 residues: CASSYSRGGLHNEQFF. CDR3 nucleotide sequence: TGTGCCAGCAGTTACTCGCGGGGGGGACTACACAATGAGCAGTTCTTC.

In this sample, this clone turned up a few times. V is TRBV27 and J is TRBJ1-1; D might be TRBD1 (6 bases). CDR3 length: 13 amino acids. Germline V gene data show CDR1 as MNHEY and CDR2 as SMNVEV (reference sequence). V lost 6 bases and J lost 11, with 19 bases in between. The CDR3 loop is CASSFLKGGEAFF. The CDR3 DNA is TGTGCCAGCAGCTTCCTAAAGGGGGGGGAGGCTTTCTTT.